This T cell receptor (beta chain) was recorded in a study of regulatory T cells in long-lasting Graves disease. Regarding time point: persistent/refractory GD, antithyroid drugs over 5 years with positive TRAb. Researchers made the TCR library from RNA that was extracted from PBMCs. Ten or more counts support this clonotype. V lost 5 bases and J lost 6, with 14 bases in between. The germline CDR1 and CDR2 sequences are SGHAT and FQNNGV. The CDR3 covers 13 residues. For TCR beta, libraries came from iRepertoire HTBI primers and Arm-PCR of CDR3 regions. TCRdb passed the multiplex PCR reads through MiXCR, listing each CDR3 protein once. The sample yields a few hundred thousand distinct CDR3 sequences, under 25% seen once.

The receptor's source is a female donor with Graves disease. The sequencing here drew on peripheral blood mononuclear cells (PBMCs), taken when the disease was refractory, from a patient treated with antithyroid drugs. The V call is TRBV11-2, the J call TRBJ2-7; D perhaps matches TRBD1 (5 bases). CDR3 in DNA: TGTGCCAGCAGCACTCCCCAGGGCTCCGAGCAGTACTTC. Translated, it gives CASSTPQGSEQYF. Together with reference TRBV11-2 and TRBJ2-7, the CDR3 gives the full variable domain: EAGVAQSPRYKIIEKRQSVAFWCNPISGHATLYWYQQILGQGPKLLIQFQNNGVVDDSQLPKDRFSAERLKGVDSTLKIQPAKLEDSAVYLCASSTPQGSEQYFGPGTRLTVT.